The TCR beta chain described here comes from a study of blood T cell repertoires in COVID-19. Whole-study context: Samples representing acute and convalescent COVID-19 were sourced from the United States, Italy and Spain. The cDNA or gDNA used as material had been derived from T cells, B-cell-depleted T cells, or PBMCs.

The germline CDR1 and CDR2 sequences are SGHRS and YFSETQ. The CDR3 covers 16 residues. Trimming took off 4 bases at V and 7 bases at J, with 23 bases between the two ends. Assay: immunoSEQ multiplex PCR; the TCRdb copy retains only in-frame clones and omits some. The data show 400,000 or so clones, 85% to 90% seen once. Participants, about 18 to 90 years old, spanned 24 US areas. Cohort 3 donors counted as recovered after two negative PCRs, clearance, or resolved symptoms. The sequenced sample consisted of PBMCs or T cells enriched from blood (not recorded which). This sequence originates from a man aged 25-40 years who had recovered from COVID-19. This chain uses TRBV5-1 with TRBJ1-1; D not resolved. CDR3 region: CASSLGGLTRGNEAFF. The CDR3 DNA sequence: TGCGCCAGCAGCCTAGGAGGGTTGACTCGGGGAAATGAAGCTTTCTTT.